The 12 T cell receptor beta chains below were found in one sample sequenced in a study of blood T cell repertoires in COVID-19. Sequenced by immunoSEQ multiplex PCR; TCRdb stores in-frame clones only, minus some. The data contain about 120,000 clones, approximately 80% of them singletons. Sequenced material: peripheral blood. The receptors derive from a human donor in a cohort sampled during active COVID-19.

This chain uses TRBV15 with TRBJ1-6; D is uncertain. CDR1 LNHNV and CDR2 YYDKDF come from the germline V gene (reference sequence). This CDR3 has 15 amino acids. Trimming shortened V by 4 bases and J by 6 bases, and 13 bases separated the two germline ends. This CDR3 reads CATSTPGVINSPLHF. The CDR3 coding sequence is TGTGCCACCAGCACCCCCGGGGTGATTAATTCACCCCTCCACTTT.

The chain recombines TRBV2 with TRBJ1-2; D unresolved. V lost 5 bases, J lost 1 base, and 14 bases lay in between. CDR3 length: 15 residues. Per germline, CDR1 SNHLY and CDR2 FYNNEI. CDR3 loop: CASSRESGGNYGYTF. CDR3 bases: TGTGCCAGCAGTAGGGAGAGCGGCGGTAACTATGGCTACACCTTC. Complete variable domain (other parts from reference TRBV2 and TRBJ1-2): EPEVTQTPSHQVTQMGQEVILRCVPISNHLYFYWYRQILGQKVEFLVSFYNNEISEKSEIFDDQFSVERPDGSNFTLKIRSTKLEDSAMYFCASSRESGGNYGYTFGSGTRLTVV.

CDR3 DNA: TGTGCCAGCAGGGGCTCAAGCAATCAGCCCCAGCATTTT. Its protein product is CASRGSSNQPQHF. V and J are TRBV12-3 or TRBV12-4 and TRBJ1-5, with no clear D. The V end was cut by 6 bases, the J end by 1 base, with 7 bases between. The CDR3 is 13 amino acids.

The genes are TRBV3-1 (or the pseudogene TRBV3-2) and TRBJ1-1, with 7 bases fitting TRBD1. The germline CDR1 and CDR2 sequences are LGHDT and YNNKEL (reference sequence). This CDR3 is 14 amino acids long. V dropped 3 bases and J dropped 1; count of bases not matched to a gene: 2. CDR3 loop: CASSQGQPNTEAFF. In DNA, the CDR3 is TGTGCCAGCAGCCAGGGACAGCCGAACACTGAAGCTTTCTTT.

This sequence joins TRBV5-4 and TRBJ2-1; possibly TRBD1 for D (6 bases). Germline V lookup: CDR1 SGHNT, CDR2 YYREEE (reference sequence). This CDR3 is 16 amino acids long. V was clipped by 3 bases and J by 8 bases, with 21 bases between them. The CDR3 loop reads CASSSPWGPLQDEQFF. In nucleotides, the CDR3 is TGTGCCAGCAGCTCGCCCTGGGGGCCCCTTCAGGATGAGCAGTTCTTC.

This rearrangement joins TRBV6-2 or TRBV6-3 to TRBJ2-7, with D unclear. CDR3 length: 14 amino acids. From germline, CDR1 is MNHEY and CDR2 SVGEGT. The V end lost 3 bases, the J end lost 4 bases, and 13 bases lay between the germline ends. CDR3 bases: TGTGCCAGCAGTTATTCGTCGGGTGCTTACGAGCAGTACTTC. This codes for CASSYSSGAYEQYF.

CDR3 sequence reads: CASSPGQVRPGELFF. Here the CDR3 DNA reads TGTGCCAGCTCACCAGGACAGGTCCGTCCCGGGGAGCTGTTTTTT. The chain joins TRBV18 to TRBJ2-2, with TRBD1 matching 7 bases. Germline CDR1 and CDR2: KGHSH and LQKENI. CDR3 size: 15 residues. With 2 bases clipped from V and 6 bases from J, the junction kept 6 bases outside the gene matches.

The rearrangement links TRBV5-4 to TRBJ2-2, with TRBD2 matching over 8 bases. The CDR3 spans 19 residues. Germline CDR1 is SGHNT and CDR2 is YYREEE (reference sequence). V was pared by 2 bases and J by 5 bases, with 17 bases of the junction left unmatched. Here the CDR3 DNA reads TGTGCCAGCAGCTTAGGACACTTAGCTATCGGGGGGGCGACCGGGGAGCTGTTTTTT. This translates into CASSLGHLAIGGATGELFF. Combining the CDR3 with reference TRBV5-4 and TRBJ2-2 gives the whole variable domain ETGVTQSPTHLIKTRGQQVTLRCSSQSGHNTVSWYQQALGQGPQFIFQYYREEENGRGNFPPRFSGLQFPNYSSELNVNALELDDSALYLCASSLGHLAIGGATGELFFGEGSRLTVL.

This clone showed up just a few times. V is TRBV7-3 and J is TRBJ2-5; no reliable D call. Germline V lookup: CDR1 SGHTA, CDR2 FQGTGA. V shed 6 bases and J shed 1 base, with 9 bases lying between them. The CDR3 extends over 13 amino acids. The CDR3 loop is CASSSGPQETQYF. CDR3 in DNA: TGTGCCAGCAGTTCAGGCCCCCAAGAGACCCAGTACTTC.

The V gene is TRBV19, the J gene TRBJ1-2, with a tentative D call TRBD1 (5 bases). V lost 1 base and J 1 base, leaving 7 bases between the germline ends. This CDR3 region has 14 residues. The germline V gene has CDR1 LNHDA and CDR2 SQIVND (reference sequence). The CDR3 loop is CASSIGQLNYGYTF. The CDR3 DNA sequence: TGTGCCAGTAGTATAGGACAGCTTAACTATGGCTACACCTTC.

This chain links TRBV5-1 with TRBJ2-7, with 11 positions matching TRBD1. The CDR3 length is 16 residues. J was trimmed by 2 bases and V by 0 bases; bases with no gene match: 4. CDR1 and CDR2 from the germline V gene are SGHRS and YFSETQ. The CDR3 protein is CASSLGGTGGAYEQYF. Here the CDR3 DNA reads TGCGCCAGCAGCTTGGGTGGGACAGGGGGAGCCTACGAGCAGTACTTC.

This sequence joins TRBV4-2 and TRBJ2-1; 9 bases are shared with TRBD2. V dropped 1 base and J dropped 6; count of bases not matched to a gene: 13. This CDR3 is 18 amino acids long. Germline V gene sequence: CDR1 LGHNA, CDR2 YNFKEQ. The CDR3 sequence: CASSQARGAGGGRNEQFF. Here the CDR3 DNA reads TGTGCCAGCAGCCAAGCGAGAGGGGCGGGAGGGGGACGCAATGAGCAGTTCTTC.